This TCR beta chain was recorded in a study of blood T cell repertoires in COVID-19. Original methodology: Reference gene primer amplification in the assay estimated nucleated cell counts. Profiled with immunoSEQ multiplex PCR; TCRdb holds only in-frame clones, not every one. That table furnishes V, J and clone size, whereas the DNA furnished D and trimming. The sample lists a few hundred thousand clones, less than 90% occurring once. Germline V lookup: CDR1 SGHTA, CDR2 FQGTGA. The ends were cut back, 0 bases at V and 7 bases at J, with 12 bases in the middle. CDR3 length: 14 residues. The clonotype comes from a man in his 70s with acute or convalescent COVID-19. Sequencing used peripheral blood. The chain combines TRBV7-3 with TRBJ1-1; D remains ambiguous. Written as DNA, the CDR3 is TGTGCCAGCAGCTTAACAGTTCGGGAAGGTGAAGCTTTCTTT. Residues: CASSLTVREGEAFF.